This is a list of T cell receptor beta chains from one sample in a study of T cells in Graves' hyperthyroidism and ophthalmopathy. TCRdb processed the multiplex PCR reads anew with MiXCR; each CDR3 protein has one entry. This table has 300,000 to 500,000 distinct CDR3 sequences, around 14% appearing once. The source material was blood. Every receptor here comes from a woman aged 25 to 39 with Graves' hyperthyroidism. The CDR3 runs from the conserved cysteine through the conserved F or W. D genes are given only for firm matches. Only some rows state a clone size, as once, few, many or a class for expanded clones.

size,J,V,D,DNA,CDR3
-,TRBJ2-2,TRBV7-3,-,TGTGCCAGCAGCTCCCGTACGGCCCGGGGGAACACCGGGGAGCTGTTTTTT,CASSSRTARGNTGELFF
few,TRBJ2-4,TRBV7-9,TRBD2,TGTGCCAGCAGCCTCACGACTAGCGGGAAGGGCAAAAACATTCAGTACTTC,CASSLTTSGKGKNIQYF
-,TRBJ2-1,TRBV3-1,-,TGTGCCAGCAGCCAAATCTCAAAACAGGGTTTCGATTACAATGAGCAGTTCTTC,CASSQISKQGFDYNEQFF
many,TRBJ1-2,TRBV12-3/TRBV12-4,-,TGTGCCAGCAGTTTAACCCCCGGGACACCTTATAACTATGGCTACACCTTC,CASSLTPGTPYNYGYTF
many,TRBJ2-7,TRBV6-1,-,TGTGCCAGCAGGGACAGCGGAGGGAGGACCTACGAGCAGTACTTC,CASRDSGGRTYEQYF
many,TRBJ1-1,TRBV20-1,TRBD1,TGCAGTGCTGGTCAGGGGGCTTTAAACACTGAAGCTTTCTTT,CSAGQGALNTEAFF
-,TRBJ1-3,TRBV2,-,TGTGCCAGCAGTCCCACAGGGCCCGGAAACACCATATATTTT,CASSPTGPGNTIYF
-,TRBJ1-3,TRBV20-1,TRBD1,TGCAGTGCCCCCCGTCCGGGGACAGCCTCTGGAAACACCATATATTTT,CSAPRPGTASGNTIYF
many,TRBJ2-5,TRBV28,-,TGTGCCAGCAGTCTCGGACAGTCTATACAAGAGACCCAGTACTTC,CASSLGQSIQETQYF
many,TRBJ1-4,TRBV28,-,TGTGCCAGCAGGCGTGATGAAAAACTGTTTTTT,CASRRDEKLFF
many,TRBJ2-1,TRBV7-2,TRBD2,TGTGCCAGCAGCTTAGGGGGAGCTACTAGCGCGAAGTTCTTC,CASSLGGATSAKFF
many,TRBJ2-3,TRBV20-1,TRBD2,TGCAGTGCTAGAGCCCTCCTAGCGGGGCGCACAGATACGCAGTATTTT,CSARALLAGRTDTQYF
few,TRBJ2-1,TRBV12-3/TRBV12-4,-,TGTGCCAGCAGTTTAGCGCTCAAGGACAATGAGCAGTTCTTC,CASSLALKDNEQFF
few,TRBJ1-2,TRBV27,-,TGTGCCAGCAGTCCAATATCGGGGCTTGGGAGTGGCTACACCTTC,CASSPISGLGSGYTF
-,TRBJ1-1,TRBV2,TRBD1,TGTGCCAGCAGGGCCGGACAGGGGAGGGGTGAAGCTTTCTTT,CASRAGQGRGEAFF
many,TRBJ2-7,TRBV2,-,TGTGCCAGCAGTGAAGGGCGGATCTACGAGCAGTACTTC,CASSEGRIYEQYF
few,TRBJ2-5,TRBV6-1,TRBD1,TGTGCCAGCAGTGAATGGGACAGGGGAGAGACCCAGTACTTC,CASSEWDRGETQYF
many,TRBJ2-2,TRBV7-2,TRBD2,TGTGCCAGCAGCTTAAGGACTAGCGTCACCGGGGAGCTGTTTTTT,CASSLRTSVTGELFF
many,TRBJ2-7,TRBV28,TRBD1,TGTGCCAGCAGTTTAACCCCCTTGACCGGGACAGGGTCGGACGAGCAGTACTTC,CASSLTPLTGTGSDEQYF
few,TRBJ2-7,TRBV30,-,TGTGCCTGGAGTGTACGTTGGGGGAGAGGCTACGAGCAGTACTTC,CAWSVRWGRGYEQYF
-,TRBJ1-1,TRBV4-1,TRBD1,TGCGCCAGCTCACCCGGTGAAAGACAGGGATGGACTGAAGCTTTCTTT,CASSPGERQGWTEAFF
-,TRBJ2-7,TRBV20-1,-,TGCAGTGCTAGGGACAGCTCCTACGAGCAGTACTTC,CSARDSSYEQYF
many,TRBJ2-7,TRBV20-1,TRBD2,TGCAGTGCTAGGTCTAGCGGCAGGATGTCCTACGAGCAGTACTTC,CSARSSGRMSYEQYF
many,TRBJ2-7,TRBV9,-,TGTGCCAGCACCAAGACGCCGTACGGGGACGAGCAGTACTTC,CASTKTPYGDEQYF
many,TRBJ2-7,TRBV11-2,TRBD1,TGTGCCAGCAGCTTAGAAGCCGGGACAGGGAGCGAGCAGTACTTC,CASSLEAGTGSEQYF
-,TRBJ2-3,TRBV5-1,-,TGCGCCAGCAGCTTGGTTGGGTACGATACGCAGTATTTT,CASSLVGYDTQYF
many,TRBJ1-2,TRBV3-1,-,TGTGCCAGCAGCCAAGCTACTGGCTACACCTTC,CASSQATGYTF
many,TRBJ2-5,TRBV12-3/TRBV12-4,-,TGTGCCAGCATCCCCGACGGTAGGCAAGAGACCCAGTACTTC,CASIPDGRQETQYF
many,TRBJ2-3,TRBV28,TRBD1,TGTGCCAGCAGTCCTATTACAGGGGGTAGGGCAGATACGCAGTATTTT,CASSPITGGRADTQYF
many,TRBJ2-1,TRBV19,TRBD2,TGTGCCAGTAGTAGGACCGGGACTAGCGGAAGCTCCTACAATGAGCAGTTCTTC,CASSRTGTSGSSYNEQFF
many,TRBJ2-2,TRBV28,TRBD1,TGTGCCAGCGGCTATCACCGGGACAGGTTCACCGGGGAGCTGTTTTTT,CASGYHRDRFTGELFF
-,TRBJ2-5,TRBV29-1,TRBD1,TGCAGCGTTCACTATCTCTTGGGACAGGGGGCGATCCAAGAGACCCAGTACTTC,CSVHYLLGQGAIQETQYF
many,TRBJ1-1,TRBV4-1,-,TGCGCCAGCAGCCAAGATCGGGTTGGGGGGCGATTCACTGAAGCTTTCTTT,CASSQDRVGGRFTEAFF
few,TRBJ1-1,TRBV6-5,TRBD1,TGTGCCAGCAGTTACTCGACCCAGGGGGCCGAAGCTTTCTTT,CASSYSTQGAEAFF
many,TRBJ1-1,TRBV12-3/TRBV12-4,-,TGTGCCAGCAGTTTTTGGGTTTCTGAAGCTTTCTTT,CASSFWVSEAFF
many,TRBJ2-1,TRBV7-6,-,TGTGCCAGCAGCTTAGGCGGGCCTCGCGATGAGCAGTTCTTC,CASSLGGPRDEQFF
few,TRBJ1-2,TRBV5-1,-,TGCGCCAGCCGGGAGACAGGCTATGGCTACACCTTC,CASRETGYGYTF
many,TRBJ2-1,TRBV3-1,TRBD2,TGTGCCAGCAGTCCGACTAGCGGGACTGGTGAGCAGTTCTTC,CASSPTSGTGEQFF
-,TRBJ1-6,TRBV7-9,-,TGTGCCAGCACCTTACAGGGAAGTTCCTATAATTCACCCCTCCACTTT,CASTLQGSSYNSPLHF
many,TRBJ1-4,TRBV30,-,TGTGCCTGGAGTGTACGATCAACTAATGAAAAACTGTTTTTT,CAWSVRSTNEKLFF
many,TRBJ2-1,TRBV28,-,TGTGCCAGCAGCACGGGACACTCCTCCTACAATGAGCAGTTCTTC,CASSTGHSSYNEQFF
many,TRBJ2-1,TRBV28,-,TGTGCCAGCAGCCCACAGAGCTCCTACAATGAGCAGTTCTTC,CASSPQSSYNEQFF
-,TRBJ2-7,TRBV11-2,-,TGTGCCAGCAGCCTTGACGGACAGAGGGGGGAGCAGTACTTC,CASSLDGQRGEQYF
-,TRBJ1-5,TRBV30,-,TGTGCCTGGAGTCCAGCGGGGTACGGCAATCAGCCCCAGCATTTT,CAWSPAGYGNQPQHF